The subject of this entry is one T cell receptor beta chain. Its antigen is unknown. Germline V gene sequence: CDR1 SGDLS, CDR2 YYNGEE. The V end was cut by 0 bases, the J end by 0 bases, with 4 bases between. The length of the CDR3 is 14 residues. This entry is derived from a study of CD8+ T cells in alopecia areata. Study-level results: Among the cells sequenced in scalp samples are also the resident alphabeta T cells of normal skin.

Sequencing templates came from extracted RNA that was reverse transcribed into cDNA. Data came from immunoSEQ multiplex PCR; TCRdb stores just in-frame clones and leaves some out. The table shows approximately 150,000 clones, with about 66% occurring only once. The source is a human donor with alopecia areata. The material was CD8+ T cells sorted from blood, obtained at week 0. This rearrangement joins TRBV9 to TRBJ1-5; no definite D call. In DNA form, the CDR3 reads TGTGCCAGCAGCGTAGATAGTAGCAATCAGCCCCAGCATTTT. Translating it yields CASSVDSSNQPQHF.